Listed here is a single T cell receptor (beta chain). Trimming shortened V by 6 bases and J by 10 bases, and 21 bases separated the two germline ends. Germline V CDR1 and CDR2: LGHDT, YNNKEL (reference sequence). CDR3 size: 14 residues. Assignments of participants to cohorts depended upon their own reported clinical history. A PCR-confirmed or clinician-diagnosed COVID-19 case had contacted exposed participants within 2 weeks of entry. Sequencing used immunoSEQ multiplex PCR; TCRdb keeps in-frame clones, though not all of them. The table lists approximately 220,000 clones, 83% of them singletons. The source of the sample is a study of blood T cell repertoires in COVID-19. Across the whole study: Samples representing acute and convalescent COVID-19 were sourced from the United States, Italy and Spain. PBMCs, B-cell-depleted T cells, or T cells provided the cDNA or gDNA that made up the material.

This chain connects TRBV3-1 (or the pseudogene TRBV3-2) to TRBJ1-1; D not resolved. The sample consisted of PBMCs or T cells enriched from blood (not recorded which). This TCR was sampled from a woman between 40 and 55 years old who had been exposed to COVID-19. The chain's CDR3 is CASSDDRRPYLAFF. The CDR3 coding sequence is TGTGCCAGCAGTGACGACCGCAGGCCCTACCTAGCTTTCTTT.